These 20 T cell receptor beta chains came from one sample sequenced in a study of T cell responses to AZD1222 COVID-19 vaccine. Repertoires were generated with immunoSEQ multiplex PCR, while TCRdb's copy carries only in-frame clones and drops some. The profile covers 150,000 to 200,000 clones, with under 95% appearing a single time and around 1% taken by the ten largest. The sample consisted of peripheral blood, taken 28 days after the second AZD1222 dose. These receptors were collected from an adult who received the AZD1222 COVID-19 vaccine.

V usage is TRBV7-8 and J usage is TRBJ1-2; D uncertain. The CDR3 has 16 residues. CDR1 and CDR2 from the germline V gene are SGHVS and FQNEAQ. The V end lost 5 bases, the J end lost 3 bases, and 19 bases lay between the germline ends. In DNA form, the CDR3 reads TGTGCCAGCAGCCGCTTCGCCAGGCCCCTAGACTATGGCTACACCTTC. Encoded protein: CASSRFARPLDYGYTF.

The V and J genes are TRBV4-3 and TRBJ2-7; D gene unclear. Germline assignment: CDR1 LGHNA and CDR2 YSLEER. Trimming cost V 1 base and J 2 bases, with 12 bases left between them. This CDR3 has 15 amino acids. DNA of the CDR3: TGCGCCAGCAGCCAAGGACCGGACCCCCCCTACGAGCAGTACTTC. Translation: CASSQGPDPPYEQYF.

Comments on this clone: The limits of the CDR3 on the DNA are not certain, so only TCRdb's listed CDR3 is given. The V and J genes are TRBV21-1 and TRBJ2-6; the listed D gene, TRBD2, was not tested against the DNA. TRBV21-1 is a pseudogene locus. Ends included, the CDR3 has 19 residues. This CDR3 reads CASSKGGTLVAAGANVLTF.

V is TRBV27 and J is TRBJ1-1, with 7 bases identical to TRBD1. This CDR3 contains 14 residues. Looked up from germline, CDR1 is MNHEY and CDR2 is SMNVEV (reference sequence). Trimming took 4 bases from V and 4 from J; bases not matched to a gene: 6. The CDR3 coding sequence is TGTGCCAGCAGTTCCGACAGGGTTGGCACTGAAGCTTTCTTT. Residues: CASSSDRVGTEAFF.

The J gene is TRBJ2-1, the V gene TRBV4-2; 7 bases align to TRBD2. The germline V gene has CDR1 LGHNA and CDR2 YNFKEQ. The length of the CDR3 is 13 residues. The junction had 2 bases not matched to a gene; V was cut back by 1 base and J by 8 bases. The CDR3 DNA reads TGTGCCAGCAGCCAAGGACTAGCCGATGAGCAGTTCTTC. Translating gives CASSQGLADEQFF.

This chain joins TRBV5-4 and TRBJ2-7; either TRBD1 or TRBD2 may fit D (5 bases each). This CDR3 is built from 15 residues. V lost 0 bases and J lost 6, with 16 bases in between. Germline V lookup: CDR1 SGHNT, CDR2 YYREEE (reference sequence). The CDR3 protein is CASSLAGRGPLEQYF. CDR3 DNA sequence: TGTGCCAGCAGCTTGGCGGGAAGGGGTCCCCTCGAGCAGTACTTC.

This clone was picked up one time. The J gene is TRBJ2-2, the V gene TRBV18; maybe TRBD2 (5 bases). Germline V CDR1 and CDR2: KGHSH, LQKENI. The length of the CDR3 is 15 residues. The V end lost 4 bases, the J end lost 6 bases, and 15 bases lay between the germline ends. The CDR3 DNA reads TGTGCCAGCTCACGCTTCGGACCGGGATCCGGGGAGCTGTTTTTT. Amino acid sequence: CASSRFGPGSGELFF.

The chain links TRBV4-2 to TRBJ2-7, with 11 bases matching TRBD1. This CDR3 is built from 15 residues. The junction had 6 bases not matched to a gene; V was cut back by 4 bases and J by 4 bases. Germline assignment: CDR1 LGHNA and CDR2 YNFKEQ. CDR3 residues: CASSRGQGENYEQYF. Here the CDR3 DNA reads TGTGCCAGCAGCCGGGGACAGGGGGAAAATTACGAGCAGTACTTC.

In this sample, this clone turned up a few times. Other DNA sequences in this sample translate to the same CDR3. The chain employs TRBV7-9 and TRBJ1-5; 7 positions agree with TRBD1. The V gene's germline CDR1 is SEHNR and CDR2 FQNEAQ (reference sequence). J gave up 6 bases and V 1 base, and 3 bases lay outside the gene matches. This CDR3 comprises 14 residues. DNA for the CDR3: TGTGCCAGCAGCTTAGGGCAGGGGGGTCAGCCCCAGCATTTT. Its translation: CASSLGQGGQPQHF.

This chain uses TRBV15 with TRBJ1-1; tentative D call: TRBD1 (6 bases). The germline gives CDR1 LNHNV, CDR2 YYDKDF (reference sequence). This CDR3 is built from 14 residues. Trimming shortened V by 3 bases and J by 6 bases, and 14 bases separated the two germline ends. The CDR3 nucleotides read TGTGCCACCAGCAGCCACAGGGTAGGGCCTGAAGCTTTCTTT. Protein: CATSSHRVGPEAFF. Full variable domain (missing parts from reference TRBV15 and TRBJ1-1): DAMVIQNPRYQVTQFGKPVTLSCSQTLNHNVMYWYQQKSSQAPKLLFHYYDKDFNNEADTPDNFQSRRPNTSFCFLDIRSPGLGDTAMYLCATSSHRVGPEAFFGQGTRLTVV.

This clone was observed once. This chain links TRBV3-1 (or the pseudogene TRBV3-2) with TRBJ1-6; D unresolved. CDR1 LGHDT and CDR2 YNNKEL come from the germline V gene (reference sequence). CDR3 length: 16 amino acids. Between the trimmed V and J ends, which lost 2 bases and 0 bases, there was a span of 8 bases. The DNA of the CDR3 is TGTGCCAGCAGCCAAAATCCTGGCTCCTATAATTCACCCCTCCACTTT. It encodes CASSQNPGSYNSPLHF.

The V gene is TRBV4-1, the J gene TRBJ2-1; 8 nucleotides align to TRBD1. The germline gives CDR1 MGHRA, CDR2 YSYEKL. The length of the CDR3 is 14 residues. V gave up 1 base and J gave up 6 bases; unmatched junction bases: 2. CDR3 protein: CASSQVQGANEQFF. Here the CDR3 DNA reads TGCGCCAGCAGCCAAGTCCAGGGGGCCAATGAGCAGTTCTTC.

The rearrangement uses TRBV12-5 and TRBJ2-2, with TRBD2 as a possible D gene (6 bases). The germline CDR1 and CDR2 sequences are LGHNT and FRNRAP. This CDR3 is 19 amino acids long. Trimming stripped 0 bases from V and 4 bases from J, with 21 bases between. For the CDR3, the DNA is TGTGCTAGTGGTTTGGTATTCCCTAGCGCGGAGTCGGGCACCGGGGAGCTGTTTTTT. Translation: CASGLVFPSAESGTGELFF. The entire variable domain, with the rest obtained from reference TRBV12-5 and TRBJ2-2, is as follows: DARVTQTPRHKVTEMGQEVTMRCQPILGHNTVFWYRQTMMQGLELLAYFRNRAPLDDSGMPKDRFSAEMPDATLATLKIQPSEPRDSAVYFCASGLVFPSAESGTGELFFGEGSRLTVL.

The chain recombines TRBV3-1 (or the pseudogene TRBV3-2) with TRBJ1-3; no reliable D call. This CDR3 has 14 residues. Germline V gene lookup returns CDR1 LGHDT and CDR2 YNNKEL (reference sequence). V lost 6 bases and J 8 bases, leaving 17 bases between the germline ends. CDR3 loop: CASRPQELGDTIYF. DNA of the CDR3: TGTGCCAGCAGACCCCAGGAACTTGGGGACACCATATATTTT.

V usage is TRBV6-2 or TRBV6-3 and J usage is TRBJ2-7, with a weak D call TRBD1 (6 bases). The CDR3 is made up of 16 amino acids. Trimming pared 7 bases from V and 6 bases from J, leaving 25 bases between. Per germline, CDR1 MNHEY and CDR2 SVGEGT. The CDR3 region is CASTPLVDRPRVEQYF. As DNA, the CDR3 is TGTGCCAGCACCCCCCTCGTAGACAGGCCTCGGGTCGAGCAGTACTTC.

This clone appeared once. At one of its ends the junction is not consistent with the germline gene, which may arise from a read error. This chain joins TRBV28 and TRBJ1-5; no definite D call. This CDR3 comprises 10 residues. Germline values: CDR1 MDHEN, CDR2 SYDVKM. The CDR3 coding sequence is TGTGCCAGCACTGATAGGACGTGGTTTTTT. Translated, it gives CASTDRTWFF. Complete variable domain (other parts from reference TRBV28 and TRBJ1-5): DVKVTQSSRYLVKRTGEKVFLECVQDMDHENMFWYRQDPGLGLRLIYFSYDVKMKEKGDIPEGYSVSREKKERFSLILESASTNQTSMYLCASTDRTWFFGDGTRLSIL.

DNA of the CDR3: TGTGCCAGCACCCTCCGGAGGGGCGGGGGGGGCACCGGGGAGCTGTTTTTT. Encoded protein: CASTLRRGGGGTGELFF. The chain is built from TRBV27 and TRBJ2-2; 9 nucleotides agree with TRBD2. Germline V gene lookup returns CDR1 MNHEY and CDR2 SMNVEV (reference sequence). The CDR3 covers 17 residues. V shed 7 bases, J shed 4 bases, and the junction held 13 bases outside the gene matches.

V usage is TRBV4-1 and J usage is TRBJ1-1; D remains unclear. Germline V gene sequence: CDR1 MGHRA, CDR2 YSYEKL. V lost 1 base, J lost 0 bases, and 9 bases lay in between. The CDR3 runs 15 residues. The chain's CDR3 is CASSQVELMNTEAFF. In DNA form, the CDR3 reads TGCGCCAGCAGCCAAGTTGAGTTAATGAACACTGAAGCTTTCTTT.

The rearrangement joins TRBV4-1 to TRBJ1-1; no clear D gene. CDR1 is MGHRA, CDR2 YSYEKL, per germline. The CDR3 has 16 residues. Deletions cut 0 bases from V and 4 bases from J, with 15 bases between. The CDR3 DNA sequence: TGCGCCAGCAGCCAAGATCCGACCAAGGGTGGCACTGAAGCTTTCTTT. Translating gives CASSQDPTKGGTEAFF.

This clone was seen once. CDR3 sequence reads: CATKPGYEQYF. As DNA, the CDR3 is TGTGCCACCAAGCCCGGGTACGAGCAGTACTTC. The chain combines TRBV2 with TRBJ2-7; D uncertain. CDR1 and CDR2 from the germline V gene are SNHLY and FYNNEI. The CDR3 loop spans 11 amino acids. The V gene lost 10 bases and the J gene lost 4 bases, with 11 bases spanning the gap.